This entry describes one T cell receptor (beta chain). This clonotype was picked up many times. No cognate antigen has been identified for it. No much larger clonotype is one base removed from it; base qualities were not supplied. From the cysteine through the phenylalanine, the CDR3 covers 12 amino acids. The kept DNA is CDR3 alone, 36 bases in frame from the first base. The germline V gene (reference sequence) provides CDR1 SEHNR and CDR2 FQNEAQ. Ends trimmed: V by 8 bases, J by 3 bases; bases unmatched to a gene: 3. The record originates from a study of early T cells in non-severe SARS-CoV-2 infection (dated by TCRdb to the early 2020s). A note on the overall study: Because TCR sequencing relied on bulk RNA taken from unsorted whole blood, pairing of alpha and beta chains was not possible.

The paper's findings and limits, for the study overall: VDJdb matching was skewed toward anti-spike CD8 responses, so virus-specific expansions were likely underestimated and private and CD4 specificities were missed.

This was a case-control study nested in a cohort of healthcare workers in London, UK, who had nasopharyngeal swab PCR tests and blood samples taken every week. Healthcare workers were enrolled in the week of the UK lockdown, from 23 to 31 March 2020, and were followed every week for up to roughly 15 weeks. The library came from 5' RACE. Sequenced on a NextSeq 500. In the TCR library protocol, unique molecular identifiers were attached to individual cDNA molecules to correct for PCR bias and sequencing error. Both TCR alpha and beta chains were sequenced, and tight co-correlation was observed between alpha and beta sequence abundances in each sample. The authors' analysis ran thus. Decombinator V4 was used to annotate the V gene, J gene and CDR3 of the TCR sequences. TCRs were defined as expanded if a significant change between any two time points was detected under a Poisson model with p below 0.0001. TCR abundances were normalised to the total number of TCRs sequenced per sample and expressed as counts per million. TRAV1-2 paired with TRAJ12, TRAJ20 or TRAJ33 defined MAIT TCRs, while TRAV10 paired with TRAJ18 defined iNKT TCRs. VDJdb, accessed 1 November 2021, was searched for CMV, EBV and SARS-CoV-2 annotated TCRs, excluding TCRs annotated for multiple antigens. TCRdb reanalyzed the raw reads on its own, using fastp at Q25 for trimming and MiXCR for clone calling, and kept in-frame beta chains. Each record represents a unique CDR3 protein, reported with the most common genes and DNA among its rows. These V and J calls rely on TCRdb rather than the paper's analysis. This sample gives roughly 45,000 distinct CDR3 sequences in total; over 9.5% of them show up just once. The ten largest clones take up roughly a tenth of the sample.

This clonotype was sampled from an adult who was a healthcare worker with PCR-confirmed SARS-CoV-2 infection or an uninfected control (not recorded which). What was sequenced was whole blood. The receptor chain draws on TRBV7-9 and TRBJ1-2, with TRBD1 matching 7 junction bases. The DNA is TGTGCCAGCGGGACAGCAGACTATGGCTACACCTTC. Its coded protein is CASGTADYGYTF.